This T cell receptor beta chain was obtained from a study of chemoradiotherapy in HPV16-positive cancers. This table comes from immunoSEQ multiplex PCR, and its TCRdb copy is limited to in-frame clones, with some not included. The profile shows 13,000 to 15,000 clones, 55% to 75% of them singletons. The V end lost 0 bases, the J end lost 3 bases, and 18 bases lay between the germline ends. This CDR3 is built from 18 residues. Per germline, CDR1 SEHNR and CDR2 FQNEAQ (reference sequence). Repertoires were sampled repeatedly during chemoradiotherapy. Broader study findings: Only two HPV16-positive patients supplied the functional HPV-specificity definition. Candidate HPV-specific clones and E7-related TCR motifs grew in tumor during treatment.

On this clone: Antigen specificity is unknown.

The biological material was taken from a patient who underwent chemoradiotherapy. V gene TRBV7-9 combines with J gene TRBJ2-1, with a possible D match to TRBD2 (5 bases). The TCR was taken from a human donor with HPV-associated anogenital cancer. CDR3 amino acids: CASSLAGVAAGHYNEQFF. For the CDR3, the DNA is TGTGCCAGCAGCTTAGCCGGGGTGGCAGCCGGTCACTACAATGAGCAGTTCTTC.